This TCR beta chain stems from a study of shared clonotypes between healthy human individuals. Whole-study context: CD4 naive and CD4 memory each took three plates per donor, while CD8 naive took two and CD8 memory one.

The assay was carried out at the deep level. Clones were sequenced by immunoSEQ multiplex PCR, and TCRdb holds only the in-frame ones, with some missing. The sample holds 2 million to 2.5 million clones, 85% to 95% seen once. CDR1 and CDR2 (germline): SGHVS, FQNEAQ. Between the trimmed V and J ends, which lost 5 bases and 2 bases, there was a span of 13 bases. The CDR3 is 15 amino acids. The naive CD8 subset, CD45RO-negative cells positively selected for CCR7, excluded terminally differentiated effector memory CD45RA+ cells. Worth noting for this clone: Its antigen is still unknown.

General study results and limits: Memory subsets had estimated richness that was generally smaller than that of naive subsets. Lower generation probabilities were found for non-shared clonotypes than for those shared by all four donors.

The chain recombines TRBV7-8 with TRBJ2-1; maybe TRBD1 (6 bases). The sample was naive CD8+ T cells from PBMCs. The source is a man aged 18 to 30 in good health. Some clones in this sample may be carry-over from other donors' samples. The CDR3 DNA sequence: TGTGCCAGCAGCGAAACAGGGTCCCCCTACAATGAGCAGTTCTTC. Translating gives CASSETGSPYNEQFF.